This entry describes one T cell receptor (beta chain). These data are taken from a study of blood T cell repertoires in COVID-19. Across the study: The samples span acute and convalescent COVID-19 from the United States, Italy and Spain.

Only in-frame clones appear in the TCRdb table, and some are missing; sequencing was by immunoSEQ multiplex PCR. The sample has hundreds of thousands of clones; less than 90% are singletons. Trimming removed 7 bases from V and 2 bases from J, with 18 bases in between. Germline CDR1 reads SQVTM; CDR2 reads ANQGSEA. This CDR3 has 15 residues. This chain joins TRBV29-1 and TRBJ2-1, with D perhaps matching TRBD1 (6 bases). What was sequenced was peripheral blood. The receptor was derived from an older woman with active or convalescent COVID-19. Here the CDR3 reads CSAPGGGQTYNEQFF. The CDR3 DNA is TGCAGCGCTCCTGGGGGCGGACAAACCTACAATGAGCAGTTCTTC.